Shown below are 10 T cell receptor beta chains from a single sample sequenced in a study of T cell repertoires in cytomegalovirus infection. TCRdb re-derived calls from the reads in MiXCR, one entry per CDR3 protein. The sample holds around 260,000 distinct CDR3 sequences; roughly 9.1% are singletons and the top ten take roughly 16%. The sample comprised PBMCs. The receptors here all came from a human donor in good health (CMV status not recorded). Some clones in this sample may be carry-over from other donors' samples.

V and J are TRBV29-1 and TRBJ2-3; 10 nucleotides match TRBD1. Germline V gene lookup returns CDR1 SQVTM and CDR2 ANQGSEA. V trimming: 7 bases; J trimming: 3 bases; junction bases outside the gene matches: 4. This CDR3 is 13 amino acids long. The DNA of the CDR3 is TGCAGCGCGCCGGGACAGGGGACAGATACGCAGTATTTT. The encoded protein is CSAPGQGTDTQYF.

This clonotype was found many times. The chain has TRBV20-1 and TRBJ1-2; TRBD1 aligns across 7 bases. The CDR3 is made up of 15 amino acids. V lost 2 bases and J lost 3; bases outside the gene matches: 9. In germline, CDR1 is DFQATT, CDR2 SNEGSKA (reference sequence). The CDR3 loop is CSARSSDRVDYGYTF. The CDR3 region has the DNA TGCAGTGCTAGATCCTCAGACAGGGTGGACTATGGCTACACCTTC.

This clonotype was recorded many times. The rearrangement joins TRBV7-6 to TRBJ1-1; a possible D gene is TRBD1 (5 bases). CDR1 and CDR2 from the germline V gene are SGHVS and FNYEAQ. Between the trimmed V and J ends, which lost 1 base and 5 bases, there was a span of 20 bases. The CDR3 runs 17 residues. The CDR3 protein is CASSLGHFGGSGTEAFF. In nucleotides, the CDR3 is TGTGCCAGCAGCTTAGGACACTTTGGGGGAAGTGGAACTGAAGCTTTCTTT.

The chain carries TRBV7-9 and TRBJ2-3; TRBD2 matches 10 bases. V was clipped by 5 bases and J by 2 bases; unmatched bases: 10. Per the germline V gene, CDR1 is SEHNR and CDR2 is FQNEAQ (reference sequence). CDR3 length equals 17 residues. DNA of the CDR3: TGTGCCAGCAGCCTCTCCCCACTAGCGGGGAACACAGATACGCAGTATTTT. Translating it yields CASSLSPLAGNTDTQYF.

At least ten counts were recorded for this clonotype. The genes are TRBV15 and TRBJ1-1; 8 bases map to TRBD1. Germline V CDR1 and CDR2: LNHNV, YYDKDF (reference sequence). Trimming took 9 bases from V and 4 from J; bases not matched to a gene: 25. The CDR3 extends over 19 amino acids. The CDR3 DNA reads TGTGCCACTCGACCCCGAGAACAGGGGGATCGGGACGCGGTCACTGAAGCTTTCTTT. Translation gives CATRPREQGDRDAVTEAFF.

The rearrangement uses TRBV7-4 and TRBJ2-7; D is possibly TRBD1 (6 bases). Per the germline V gene, CDR1 is SGHVT and CDR2 is SQSDAQ. The CDR3 runs 15 residues. V lost 1 base and J 3 bases, leaving 13 bases between the germline ends. This chain's CDR3 is CASSLEADRLYEQYF. DNA of the CDR3: TGTGCCAGCAGCTTAGAAGCGGACAGACTCTACGAGCAGTACTTC.

This clonotype was detected only a few times. The J gene is TRBJ1-2, the V gene TRBV2; 7 bases match TRBD1. This CDR3 is built from 16 residues. Germline CDR1 and CDR2: SNHLY and FYNNEI. Trimming took 0 bases from V and 8 from J; bases not matched to a gene: 12. In DNA form, the CDR3 reads TGTGCCAGCAGTGAAGCGCAGGAAGGACAGGCGGGGGGCTACACCTTC. Its translation: CASSEAQEGQAGGYTF.

This clonotype was counted between two and nine times. V is TRBV6-2 or TRBV6-3 and J is TRBJ1-6, with TRBD1 matching 7 bases. The germline V gene encodes CDR1 MNHEY and CDR2 SVGEGT. The V and J ends lost 4 bases and 7 bases, in that order; junction bases with no gene match: 1. This CDR3 contains 13 residues. The CDR3 DNA is TGTGCCAGCAGTTGGGACAGAAATTCACCCCTCCACTTT. The encoded protein is CASSWDRNSPLHF.

In its sample, this clonotype was seen a few times. V gene TRBV19 combines with J gene TRBJ2-4; 8 bases are shared with TRBD2. This CDR3 comprises 15 residues. V lost 5 bases to trimming and J lost 7 bases; unmatched junction nucleotides: 10. Germline CDR1 reads LNHDA; CDR2 reads SQIVND (reference sequence). CDR3 in amino acids: CASSAHTGGDNIQYF. The DNA of the CDR3 is TGTGCCAGTAGTGCCCACACGGGAGGGGACAACATTCAGTACTTC.

This clonotype has a count of ten or more. This chain uses TRBV28 with TRBJ1-5; D is ambiguous. This CDR3 has 15 amino acids. Germline CDR1 is MDHEN and CDR2 is SYDVKM. The ends were cut back, 3 bases at V and 0 bases at J, with 9 bases in the middle. The CDR3 loop reads CASSFLGYSNQPQHF. The CDR3 DNA follows: TGTGCCAGCAGTTTTTTGGGTTATAGCAATCAGCCCCAGCATTTT.